This TCR beta chain was captured in a study of a mutant IDH1 vaccine in newly diagnosed glioma. Study as a whole: Following radiotherapy alone, or alongside temozolomide cycles, vaccination was started after an interval of 4-6 weeks. Patients arrived already treated with radiotherapy, temozolomide, or both, most having had both.

This clone was counted a few times. Its target is not known. The sample's time point: week 35, safety follow-up. What each vaccine dose contained was 300 ug of mutant IDH1 20-mer peptide, accompanied by topical imiquimod. Patients came in for eight vaccinations, in weeks 1, 3, 5, 7, 11, 15, 19 and 23. New WHO grade 3 or 4 IDH1-mutant, ATRX-lost astrocytomas were present in all donors. The protocol was immunoSEQ multiplex PCR, while the TCRdb copy is restricted to in-frame clones and leaves out a portion. This table holds tens of thousands of clones, 74% found once. Germline CDR1 is MRHNA and CDR2 is SNTAGT. This CDR3 is built from 13 residues. Trimming removed 8 bases at V and 5 bases at J, with 16 bases between.

The TCR was taken from a man aged 50-59 years with glioma. This chain joins TRBV6-4 and TRBJ2-7; TRBD2 is a possible D gene (5 bases). The sequenced sample was PBMCs, obtained from a glioma patient whose treatment included an IDH1 peptide vaccine. The CDR3, as DNA: TGTGCCAGCTTGAGCCCCGAGGGCCACGAGCAGTACTTC. Translated, it gives CASLSPEGHEQYF.